What follows describes a single T cell receptor (beta chain). The data stem from a study of blood T cell repertoires in COVID-19. Study-wide background: COVID-19 samples, acute and convalescent, were from the United States, Italy and Spain.

Per the study methods: Estimation of nucleated cell counts was performed using reference gene primer amplification. TCRdb's table, derived via immunoSEQ multiplex PCR, lists solely in-frame clones and lacks some. That table gives V, J and clone size, and the DNA gave D and trimming. Of 300,000 or so clones listed, more than 70% are singletons. Trimming took off 3 bases at V and 0 bases at J, with 10 bases between the two ends. The CDR3 is 14 residues long. From germline, CDR1 is GTSNPN and CDR2 SVGIG (reference sequence). The rearrangement joins TRBV30 to TRBJ2-3; no clear D. The origin of this receptor is a woman in her 50s with acute or convalescent COVID-19. Sequencing was done on a sample of peripheral blood. For the CDR3, the DNA is TGTGCCTGGAGCCCGCGAACGAGCACAGATACGCAGTATTTT. Translating it yields CAWSPRTSTDTQYF.